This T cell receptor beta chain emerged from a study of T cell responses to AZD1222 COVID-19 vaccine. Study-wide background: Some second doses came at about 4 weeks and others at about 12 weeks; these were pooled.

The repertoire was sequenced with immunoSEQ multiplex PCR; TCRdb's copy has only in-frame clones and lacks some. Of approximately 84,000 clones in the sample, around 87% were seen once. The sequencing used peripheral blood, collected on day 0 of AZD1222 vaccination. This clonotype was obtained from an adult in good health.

The CDR3 DNA reads as TGTGCCAGCAGTTTATCGTTGGGTTTCACCTACGAGCAGTACTTC. Its translation: CASSLSLGFTYEQYF. The chain uses TRBV27 and TRBJ2-7; D call uncertain. The ends were cut back, 0 bases at V and 2 bases at J, with 11 bases in the middle. The CDR3 contains 15 residues. Per germline, CDR1 MNHEY and CDR2 SMNVEV (reference sequence).